This TCR beta chain was sequenced during a study of cytomegalovirus exposure and HLA in healthy donors. The ends lost 8 bases at V and 4 bases at J; junction bases unmatched: 5. CDR1 and CDR2 from the germline V gene are MDHEN and SYDVKM. There are 14 residues in the CDR3. The PCR had 60 Vbeta and 13 Jbeta primers. Profiled with immunoSEQ multiplex PCR; TCRdb holds only in-frame clones, not every one. The data hold approximately 110,000 clones, with over 15% observed a single time. This TCR derives from a woman between 18 and 30 years old in good health and CMV-seronegative. The rearrangement uses TRBV28 and TRBJ2-2; 9 nucleotides line up with TRBD2. Sequenced: PBMCs. CDR3 DNA sequence: TGTGCCAGCGAGCGGGGGGCGAGCACCGGGGAGCTGTTTTTT. Its translation: CASERGASTGELFF.